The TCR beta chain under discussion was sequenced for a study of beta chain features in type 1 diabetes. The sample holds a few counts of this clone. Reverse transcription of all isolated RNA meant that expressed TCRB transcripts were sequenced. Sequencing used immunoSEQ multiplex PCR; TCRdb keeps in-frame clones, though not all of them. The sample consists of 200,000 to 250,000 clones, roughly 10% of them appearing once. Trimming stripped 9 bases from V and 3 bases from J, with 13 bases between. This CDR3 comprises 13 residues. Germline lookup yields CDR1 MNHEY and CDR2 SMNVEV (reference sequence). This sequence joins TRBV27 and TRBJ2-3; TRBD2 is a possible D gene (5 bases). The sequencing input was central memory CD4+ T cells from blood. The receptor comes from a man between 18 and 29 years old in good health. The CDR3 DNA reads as TGTGCCAGTAACAGACCGGGGACAGATACGCAGTATTTT. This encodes CASNRPGTDTQYF.